The 3 T cell receptor beta chains below all came from one sample that was sequenced in a study of technical replicates of blood from several donors. TCRdb's copy holds only in-frame clones and misses some; the assay was immunoSEQ multiplex PCR. The data show 70,000 to 85,000 clones, with over 85% seen just once and over 0.35% held by the top ten. Sequencing was done on a sample of T cells isolated from PBMCs. These receptors were obtained from a human donor in good health.

The chain recombines TRBV27 with TRBJ1-5; 8 nucleotides align to TRBD1. J was trimmed by 9 bases and V by 5 bases; bases with no gene match: 15. The CDR3 totals 16 residues. In germline, CDR1 is MNHEY, CDR2 SMNVEV (reference sequence). In DNA, the CDR3 is TGTGCCAGCAGTGCCTCACAGGGGGACTCCCCTCGGCCCCAGCATTTT. This encodes CASSASQGDSPRPQHF.

V gene TRBV6-5 combines with J gene TRBJ2-5, with 9 bases that match TRBD2. Germline V gives CDR1 MNHEY, CDR2 SVGAGI. Unmatched junction bases numbered 1, after V lost 5 bases and J lost 3 bases. The CDR3 is 13 amino acids. The CDR3 is CASSVAGEETQYF. The CDR3 DNA sequence: TGTGCCAGCAGTGTAGCGGGGGAAGAGACCCAGTACTTC.

The chain couples TRBV18 to TRBJ2-5; possible D gene TRBD1, 5 bases. Germline CDR1 is KGHSH and CDR2 is LQKENI. The CDR3 is made up of 14 amino acids. Trimming stripped 2 bases from V and 3 bases from J, with 10 bases between. The CDR3: CASSPDRSKETQYF. The CDR3 DNA sequence: TGTGCCAGCTCACCAGACAGATCCAAAGAGACCCAGTACTTC.